The present TCR beta chain was sequenced within a study of blood T cell repertoires in COVID-19. Generated by immunoSEQ multiplex PCR, the TCRdb table keeps only in-frame clones and is missing some. The table has hundreds of thousands of clones, 85% to 90% seen once. Across about two dozen US areas, participants ranged in age from about 18 to 90 years. Germline V lookup: CDR1 SGHRS, CDR2 YFSETQ. Trimming cost V 5 bases and J 4 bases; bases outside gene matches: 12. The CDR3 is 16 amino acids. The sequencing input was PBMCs or T cells enriched from blood (not recorded which). The sequence derives from a woman aged 55-69 years in a cohort exposed to, infected with or recovered from COVID-19 (not recorded which). V usage is TRBV5-1 and J usage is TRBJ2-1; 7 bases are a match to TRBD1. This CDR3 reads CASRIVQGGRYNEQFF. CDR3 coding DNA: TGCGCCAGCAGAATCGTACAAGGGGGCCGGTACAATGAGCAGTTCTTC. The complete variable domain, with remaining parts taken from reference TRBV5-1 and TRBJ2-1, reads KAGVTQTPRYLIKTRGQQVTLSCSPISGHRSVSWYQQTPGQGLQFLFEYFSETQRNKGNFPGRFSGRQFSNSRSEMNVSTLELGDSALYLCASRIVQGGRYNEQFFGPGTRLTVL.